These 15 T cell receptor beta chains originate from one sample sequenced in a study of blood T cell repertoires in COVID-19. Data came from immunoSEQ multiplex PCR; TCRdb stores just in-frame clones and leaves some out. The sample contains 200,000 to 300,000 clones, 80% to 90% of which appear only once. The sample taken for sequencing was peripheral blood. The receptor set was obtained from a woman of 80 years or more with COVID-19, enrolled during active disease.

V gene TRBV6-5 combines with J gene TRBJ2-5, with 7 bases identical to TRBD2. Germline V gene lookup returns CDR1 MNHEY and CDR2 SVGAGI. The CDR3 has 13 residues. The junction had 5 bases not matched to a gene; V was cut back by 6 bases and J by 4 bases. CDR3 loop: CASRRGGGETQYF. The CDR3 DNA is TGTGCCAGCAGACGCGGGGGAGGAGAGACCCAGTACTTC.

V is TRBV27 and J is TRBJ1-1, with 7 bases identical to TRBD1. V lost 5 bases to trimming and J lost 0 bases; unmatched junction nucleotides: 6. The CDR3 contains 15 residues. Looked up from germline, CDR1 is MNHEY and CDR2 is SMNVEV (reference sequence). This chain's CDR3 is CASSVSGTVNTEAFF. The CDR3 region has the DNA TGTGCCAGCAGTGTGTCCGGGACAGTGAACACTGAAGCTTTCTTT.

The V gene is TRBV7-2, the J gene TRBJ2-5; tentative D call: TRBD2 (6 bases). Deletions cut 5 bases from V and 5 bases from J, with 18 bases between. The CDR3 has 15 amino acids. The germline gives CDR1 SGHTA, CDR2 FQGNSA. CDR3 nucleotide sequence: TGTGCCAGCAGCCAAATTTGGGGGGAAGGTGAGACCCAGTACTTC. Its protein product is CASSQIWGEGETQYF.

Notes on this clone: This specimen includes other DNA sequences encoding the same CDR3. The chain combines TRBV5-1 with TRBJ2-1, with 8 bases identical to TRBD2. The ends lost 1 base at V and 7 bases at J; junction bases unmatched: 7. The germline gives CDR1 SGHRS, CDR2 YFSETQ. CDR3 length equals 15 residues. In DNA, the CDR3 is TGCGCCAGCAGCTTGCCAGCGGGGGTAGGTAATGAGCAGTTCTTC. It encodes CASSLPAGVGNEQFF.

This rearrangement joins TRBV11-2 to TRBJ2-7; D perhaps matches TRBD2 (7 bases). CDR3 length: 14 amino acids. Germline-derived CDR1 and CDR2 are SGHAT and FQNNGV. V lost 5 bases and J 5 bases, leaving 16 bases between the germline ends. The CDR3 DNA is TGTGCCAGCAGCCATAGGAGGGGGGGGGACGAGCAGTACTTC. Amino acids: CASSHRRGGDEQYF.

The chain is built from TRBV6-5 and TRBJ1-4; D call uncertain. CDR1 MNHEY and CDR2 SVGAGI come from the germline V gene. This CDR3 is 14 amino acids long. Trimming stripped 8 bases from V and 10 bases from J, with 20 bases between. The CDR3 DNA reads as TGTGCCAGCGCTTCGAGGGATGACGCGGTAAAACTGTTTTTT. It translates to CASASRDDAVKLFF.

This clone was recorded a few times. The J gene is TRBJ1-5, the V gene TRBV7-9; weak D call: TRBD1 (6 bases). This CDR3 spans 15 amino acids. Trimming took off 3 bases at V and 3 bases at J, with 12 bases between the two ends. CDR1 and CDR2 (germline): SEHNR, FQNEAQ (reference sequence). CDR3 residues: CASSFSTGNNQPQHF. CDR3 coding DNA: TGTGCCAGCAGCTTCTCTACAGGGAACAATCAGCCCCAGCATTTT.

The chain uses TRBV18 and TRBJ1-5; TRBD1 matches at 7 bases. Looked up from germline, CDR1 is KGHSH and CDR2 is LQKENI. V was clipped by 3 bases and J by 2 bases; unmatched bases: 7. CDR3 length: 16 amino acids. The chain's CDR3 is CASSPGEGAGNQPQHF. The DNA for the CDR3 is TGTGCCAGCTCACCGGGAGAGGGGGCTGGCAATCAGCCCCAGCATTTT.

About this clone itself: This CDR3 is also generated by other DNA sequences in the sample. The CDR3 loop is CASSLGANTEAFF. CDR3 nucleotides: TGCGCCAGCAGCTTGGGGGCGAACACTGAAGCTTTCTTT. This chain connects TRBV5-1 to TRBJ1-1, with no clear D. Germline loops: CDR1 SGHRS, CDR2 YFSETQ. Between the trimmed V and J ends, which lost 0 bases and 1 base, there was a span of 4 bases. This CDR3 comprises 13 residues.

The chain combines TRBV28 with TRBJ1-1, with 7 bases fitting TRBD1. The ends lost 6 bases at V and 3 bases at J; junction bases unmatched: 4. The CDR3 extends over 13 amino acids. Germline CDR1 and CDR2: MDHEN and SYDVKM. The CDR3 protein is CASREGGDTEAFF. CDR3 DNA: TGTGCCAGCAGGGAAGGGGGCGACACTGAAGCTTTCTTT. Full variable domain (outside the CDR3, taken from reference TRBV28 and TRBJ1-1): DVKVTQSSRYLVKRTGEKVFLECVQDMDHENMFWYRQDPGLGLRLIYFSYDVKMKEKGDIPEGYSVSREKKERFSLILESASTNQTSMYLCASREGGDTEAFFGQGTRLTVV.

The chain combines TRBV7-9 with TRBJ2-7, with TRBD1 matching over 7 bases. J lost 2 bases, V lost 5 bases, and 6 bases had no gene match. The CDR3 totals 14 residues. Germline values: CDR1 SEHNR, CDR2 FQNEAQ (reference sequence). CDR3 amino acids: CASSLPGQTYEQYF. CDR3 nucleotide sequence: TGTGCCAGCAGCCTTCCGGGACAGACCTACGAGCAGTACTTC.

This sequence joins TRBV7-2 and TRBJ1-6; TRBD1 agrees at 9 bases. V dropped 6 bases and J dropped 2; count of bases not matched to a gene: 2. Per germline, CDR1 SGHTA and CDR2 FQGNSA. The CDR3 totals 15 residues. Written as DNA, the CDR3 is TGTGCCAGCAGGAGGGACAGGGCCTATAATTCACCCCTCCACTTT. Translation gives CASRRDRAYNSPLHF.

The chain joins TRBV6-1 to TRBJ1-2; no reliable D call. The CDR3 consists of 12 residues. Germline CDR1 MNHNS, CDR2 SASEGT. Trimming shortened V by 5 bases and J by 5 bases, and 9 bases separated the two germline ends. CDR3: CASSPGEYGYTF. The CDR3 nucleotides read TGTGCCAGCAGTCCAGGCGAGTATGGCTACACCTTC.

This sequence joins TRBV6-5 and TRBJ1-1; no clear D. V lost 2 bases to trimming and J lost 0 bases, with 10 bases between them. Germline CDR1 is MNHEY and CDR2 is SVGAGI. The CDR3 consists of 15 residues. The CDR3 nucleotides are TGTGCCAGCAGTTACAATCGTCAGATGAACACTGAAGCTTTCTTT. Its translation is CASSYNRQMNTEAFF.

The rearrangement uses TRBV10-3 and TRBJ1-6; the match to TRBD1 covers 8 bases. The CDR3 loop spans 19 amino acids. Germline values: CDR1 ENHRY, CDR2 SYGVKD. With 6 bases clipped from V and 3 bases from J, the junction kept 16 bases outside the gene matches. CDR3 protein: CAIRARGGTGSDYNSPLHF. As DNA, the CDR3 is TGTGCCATCAGAGCTAGGGGGGGGACAGGCTCCGACTATAATTCACCCCTCCACTTT.